This T cell receptor (beta chain) derives from a study of spatial heterogeneity in lung cancer. Study-wide findings and caveats: Tumoral mutation counts were tracked by counts of expanded intratumoral alpha and beta TCRs.

TCRdb reanalysed the 5' RACE reads using MiXCR and keeps one entry per CDR3 protein. The sample shows 17,000 or so distinct CDR3 sequences, about 6.5% of them seen only once. This clonotype was picked up many times. Antigen specificity is unknown. Time point denoted: sample taken at primary tumor resection. The CDR3 contains 15 residues. Germline V gene data show CDR1 as LNHDA and CDR2 as SQIVND (reference sequence). V was trimmed by 0 bases and J by 0 bases, leaving 9 bases between them. This TCR was sampled from a female donor with early-stage non-small cell lung cancer. The material sequenced was lung tumor tissue, taken at surgery. The chain is built from TRBV19 and TRBJ2-7; D uncertain. CDR3 nucleotides: TGTGCCAGTAGTATAGACAGTCAGAGCTCCTACGAGCAGTACTTC. Translation gives CASSIDSQSSYEQYF.